This TCR beta chain was sequenced in a study of T cell responses to AZD1222 COVID-19 vaccine. Measured with immunoSEQ multiplex PCR; TCRdb has only the in-frame clones, and not every one. Here the sample spans tens of thousands of clones, 80% to 90% being singletons. After removal of 8 bases from V and 3 bases from J, the junction contained 2 bases not matched to a gene. Germline V gene data show CDR1 as SEHNR and CDR2 as FQNEAQ (reference sequence). This CDR3 contains 14 residues. This rearrangement joins TRBV7-9 to TRBJ2-2; 11 positions agree with TRBD1. The origin of this receptor is an adult in good health. Specimen: peripheral blood, collected on day 0 of AZD1222 vaccination. The CDR3 here is CASGQGAYTGELFF. The CDR3 DNA follows: TGTGCCAGCGGACAGGGGGCTTACACCGGGGAGCTGTTTTTT.